These 5 T cell receptor beta chains originate from one sample sequenced in a study of neurological immune-mediated disorders. Each CDR3 protein gets one entry after TCRdb re-called the 5' RACE reads with MiXCR. The data show roughly 62,000 distinct CDR3 sequences, around 10% seen once. What was sequenced was PBMCs. All receptors derive from a man between 60 and 70 years old in good health.

Many counts were recorded for this clonotype. J is TRBJ1-1 and V is TRBV3-1; no firm D call. The germline V and J ends were trimmed by 2 bases and 1 base, with 8 bases remaining between them. Germline V gives CDR1 LGHDT, CDR2 YNNKEL (reference sequence). The CDR3 has 14 residues. The CDR3 is CASSQFMGNTEAFF. The DNA of the CDR3 is TGTGCCAGCAGCCAATTCATGGGGAACACTGAAGCTTTCTTT.

Only a few counts were recorded for this clonotype. This sequence joins TRBV12-2 and TRBJ1-5; TRBD1 is the table's D call, not checked against the DNA. TRBV12-2 represents a pseudogene. CDR3 length: 15 residues. The CDR3 sequence is CASLQGVDSNQPQHF. CDR3 nucleotides: TGTGCAAGTCTACAGGGGGTCGATAGCAATCAGCCCCAGCATTTT.

This clonotype was picked up many times. The chain carries TRBV5-1 and TRBJ1-6; no reliable D call. V was cut by 0 bases and J by 5 bases, with 6 bases left in between. This CDR3 comprises 14 residues. CDR1 and CDR2 from the germline V gene are SGHRS and YFSETQ. CDR3 protein: CASSLEANNSPLHF. The CDR3 DNA reads as TGCGCCAGCAGCTTGGAGGCAAATAATTCACCCCTCCACTTT.

This clonotype showed up many times. The chain carries TRBV7-2 and TRBJ2-3; the D call may be TRBD1 or TRBD2 (5 bases each). CDR1 SGHTA and CDR2 FQGNSA come from the germline V gene. This CDR3 has 15 amino acids. Trimming took off 1 base at V and 6 bases at J, with 14 bases between the two ends. CDR3 nucleotide sequence: TGTGCCAGCAGCTTAGGGACGGCCTGGGGGGATACGCAGTATTTT. This codes for CASSLGTAWGDTQYF.

Notes on this clonotype: This sequence may be a read error, since a much larger clone differs from it by one base. The chain couples TRBV6-2 or TRBV6-3 to TRBJ2-1, with D tentatively TRBD1 (5 bases). The CDR3 runs 15 residues. Germline V gene lookup returns CDR1 MNHEY and CDR2 SVGEGT. CDR3 sequence (DNA): TGTGCCAACAGTCAGTGGGGCAGCTCCTACAATGAGCAGTTCTTC. Amino acid sequence: CANSQWGSSYNEQFF.